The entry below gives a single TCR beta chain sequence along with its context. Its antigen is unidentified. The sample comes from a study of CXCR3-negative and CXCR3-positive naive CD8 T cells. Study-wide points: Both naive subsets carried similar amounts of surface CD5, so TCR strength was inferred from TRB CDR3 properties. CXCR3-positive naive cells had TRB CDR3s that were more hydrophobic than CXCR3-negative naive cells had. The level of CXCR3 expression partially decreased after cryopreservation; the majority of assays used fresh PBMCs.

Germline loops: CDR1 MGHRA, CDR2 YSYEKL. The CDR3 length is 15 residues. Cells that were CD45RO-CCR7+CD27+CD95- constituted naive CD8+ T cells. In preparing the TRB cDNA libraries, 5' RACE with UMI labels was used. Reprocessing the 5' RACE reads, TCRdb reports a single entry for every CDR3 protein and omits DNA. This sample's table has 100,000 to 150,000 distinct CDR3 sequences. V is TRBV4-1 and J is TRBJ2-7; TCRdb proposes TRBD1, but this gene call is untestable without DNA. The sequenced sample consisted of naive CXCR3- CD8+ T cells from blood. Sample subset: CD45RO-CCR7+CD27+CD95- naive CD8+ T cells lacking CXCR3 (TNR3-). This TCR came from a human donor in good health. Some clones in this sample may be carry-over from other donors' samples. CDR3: CASCQDFGRGYEQYF.